One and the same sample provided the 16 T cell receptor beta chains below, sequenced in a study of T cells expressing NK-cell markers. Each CDR3 protein gets one entry in TCRdb, which reprocessed the 5' RACE reads and gives no DNA. The listing records 150,000 to 160,000 distinct CDR3 sequences. The specimen sequenced was blood T cells: a sorted CD56 or NKG2C T cell subset, CD4+ or CD8+ T cells, or bulk PBMC T cells (not recorded which). The receptors here all came from a woman aged 45 to 65 in good health.

The chain carries TRBV6-4 and TRBJ2-1. Looked up from germline, CDR1 is MRHNA and CDR2 is SNTAGT. The CDR3 covers 13 residues. CDR3 protein: CASSETSVNEQFF.

The V gene is TRBV6-5, the J gene TRBJ1-2; TCRdb's D call of TRBD1 is untestable without DNA. This CDR3 comprises 17 residues. Germline V CDR1 and CDR2: MNHEY, SVGAGI. The CDR3 here is CASSYGADGVPIYGYTF.

This sequence joins TRBV27 and TRBJ2-2; TCRdb returns TRBD2, unconfirmable since there is no DNA. The CDR3 consists of 17 residues. Germline CDR1 MNHEY, CDR2 SMNVEV (reference sequence). The CDR3 protein is CASNPGLAVANTGELFF.

The chain has TRBV7-9 and TRBJ2-2; the TCRdb call, TRBD2, lacks DNA for checking. In germline, CDR1 is SEHNR, CDR2 FQNEAQ (reference sequence). The CDR3 is made up of 16 amino acids. The CDR3 here is CASIPSGRVNTGELFF.

The chain couples TRBV12-5 to TRBJ2-3; the D gene TCRdb calls, TRBD2, cannot be checked with no DNA. CDR3 length: 15 amino acids. In germline, CDR1 is LGHNT, CDR2 FRNRAP. CDR3 protein: CASGSSGSFPDTQYF.

J is TRBJ1-1 and V is TRBV12-3 or TRBV12-4; the TCRdb call, TRBD1, lacks DNA for checking. The CDR3 has 14 amino acids. Here the CDR3 reads CASRRGLRRTEAFF.

This sequence joins TRBV12-3 or TRBV12-4 and TRBJ2-3; the TCRdb D gene call, TRBD2, has no DNA to confirm it. CDR3 length: 16 amino acids. The CDR3 spells CASSLSGTSVTDTQYF.

This chain's CDR3 is CASSDGPGQGLYEQYF. This chain connects TRBV5-1 to TRBJ2-7; lacking DNA, the TRBD1 call made by TCRdb goes unchecked. This CDR3 region has 16 residues. Germline CDR1 SGHRS, CDR2 YFSETQ.

The chain uses TRBV12-3 or TRBV12-4 and TRBJ2-5; TCRdb's assignment of TRBD1 cannot be checked, as there is no DNA. The CDR3 loop spans 15 amino acids. CDR3: CASSSDRAVGETQYF.

The chain couples TRBV6-6 to TRBJ2-1; there is no DNA to check the TCRdb D call of TRBD2. The CDR3 is 13 amino acids. Germline V lookup: CDR1 MNHNY, CDR2 SVGAGI (reference sequence). CDR3: CASSDLPGNEQFF.

The V call is TRBV3-1, the J call TRBJ2-5; no DNA is available, so the TRBD1 call from TCRdb remains unchecked. CDR3 length equals 17 residues. Germline V gives CDR1 LGHDT, CDR2 YNNKEL (reference sequence). The CDR3 protein is CASSQEGGSQWSETQYF.

The chain couples TRBV4-1 to TRBJ2-7; there is no DNA to check the TCRdb D call of TRBD2. This CDR3 has 16 amino acids. The germline V gene has CDR1 MGHRA and CDR2 YSYEKL. The CDR3 loop reads CASSLSTGTSRVEQYF.

The chain combines TRBV24-1 with TRBJ1-1. The CDR3 covers 13 residues. Germline V gene lookup returns CDR1 KGHDR and CDR2 SFDVKD. The CDR3: CATSDFSDSRAFF.

This chain uses TRBV25-1 with TRBJ2-7; lacking DNA, the TRBD1 call made by TCRdb goes unchecked. This CDR3 contains 14 residues. Germline V CDR1 and CDR2: MGHDK, SYGVNS. CDR3 protein: CASSLSGTLYEQYF.

This CDR3 reads CASSYITGGLNTEAFF. This sequence joins TRBV7-8 and TRBJ1-1; as DNA is missing, the TRBD1 call by TCRdb cannot be tested. This CDR3 has 16 amino acids. CDR1 is SGHVS and CDR2 is FQNEAQ in the germline V gene.

The CDR3 sequence is CAWSVSGISYEQYF. This sequence joins TRBV30 and TRBJ2-7; TCRdb lists TRBD2, though no DNA is available to test this call. Germline CDR1 reads GTSNPN; CDR2 reads SVGIG (reference sequence). This CDR3 is 14 amino acids long. Based on the CDR3 plus reference TRBV30 and TRBJ2-7, the full variable domain is SQTIHQWPATLVQPVGSPLSLECTVEGTSNPNLYWYRQAAGRGLQLLFYSVGIGQISSEVPQNLSASRPQDRQFILSSKKLLLSDSGFYLCAWSVSGISYEQYFGPGTRLTVT.